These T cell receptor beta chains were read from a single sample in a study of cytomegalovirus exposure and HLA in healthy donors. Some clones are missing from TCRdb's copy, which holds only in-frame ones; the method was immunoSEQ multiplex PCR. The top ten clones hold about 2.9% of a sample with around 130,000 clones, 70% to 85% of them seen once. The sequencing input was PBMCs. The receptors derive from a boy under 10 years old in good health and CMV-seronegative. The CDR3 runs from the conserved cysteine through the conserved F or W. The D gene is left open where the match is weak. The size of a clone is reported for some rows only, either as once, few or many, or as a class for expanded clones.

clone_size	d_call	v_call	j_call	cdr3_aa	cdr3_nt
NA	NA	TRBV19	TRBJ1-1	CASSKLTEAFF	TGTGCCAGTAGCAAACTCACTGAAGCTTTCTTT
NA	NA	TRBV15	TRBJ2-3	CATSARGGASTDTQYF	TGTGCCACCAGCGCGCGAGGGGGGGCTAGCACAGATACGCAGTATTTT
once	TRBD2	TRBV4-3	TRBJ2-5	CASSPLGLAGQETQYF	TGCGCCAGCAGCCCCCTCGGACTAGCGGGGCAAGAGACCCAGTACTTC
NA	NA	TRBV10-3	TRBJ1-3	CAIRGPGNTIYF	TGTGCCATCAGGGGGCCTGGAAACACCATATATTTT
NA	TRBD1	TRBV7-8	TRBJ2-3	CASRPNRGLETDTQYF	TGTGCCAGCAGACCTAACAGGGGGCTAGAGACAGATACGCAGTATTTT
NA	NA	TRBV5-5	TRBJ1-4	CASSFRIIGGGEKLFF	TGTGCCAGCAGCTTCCGAATTATTGGCGGTGGGGAAAAACTGTTTTTT
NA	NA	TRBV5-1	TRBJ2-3	CASSFPTDTQYF	TGCGCCAGCAGCTTCCCTACAGATACGCAGTATTTT
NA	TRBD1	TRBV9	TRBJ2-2	CASSVSGTGVSGELFF	TGTGCCAGCAGCGTCTCCGGGACAGGGGTTTCCGGGGAGCTGTTTTTT
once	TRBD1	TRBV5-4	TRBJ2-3	CASSPGTGVDTQYF	TGTGCCAGCAGCCCTGGGACAGGGGTAGATACGCAGTATTTT
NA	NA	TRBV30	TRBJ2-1	CAWSVSGLSYNEQFF	TGTGCCTGGAGTGTTTCTGGCCTCTCCTACAATGAGCAGTTCTTC
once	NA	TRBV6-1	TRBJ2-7	CASSEVGQQEQYF	TGTGCCAGCAGTGAAGTGGGGCAGCAGGAGCAGTACTTC
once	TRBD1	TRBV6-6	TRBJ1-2	CASSYSPDRATGYTF	TGTGCCAGCAGTTACTCCCCGGACAGGGCGACTGGCTACACCTTC
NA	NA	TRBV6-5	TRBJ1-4	CASSSRGMVEKLFF	TGTGCCAGCTCAAGTAGGGGCATGGTAGAAAAACTGTTTTTT
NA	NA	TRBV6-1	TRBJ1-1	CASSEWGRANTEAFF	TGTGCCAGCAGTGAATGGGGCAGGGCGAACACTGAAGCTTTCTTT
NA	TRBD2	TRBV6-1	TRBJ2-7	CASRRTSQYEQYF	TGTGCCAGCAGGCGGACTAGTCAGTACGAGCAGTACTTC
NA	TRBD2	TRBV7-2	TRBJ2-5	CASSLGTSGRGETQYF	TGTGCCAGCAGCTTGGGGACTAGCGGGAGAGGAGAGACCCAGTACTTC
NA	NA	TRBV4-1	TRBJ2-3	CASSQESDSGYDTQYF	TGCGCCAGCAGCCAAGAGTCGGACAGTGGCTACGATACGCAGTATTTT
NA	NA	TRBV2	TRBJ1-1	CAIHWDNKGYTEAFF	TGTGCCATTCACTGGGACAACAAAGGATACACTGAAGCTTTCTTT
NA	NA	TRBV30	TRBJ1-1	CAWRALGGTEAFF	TGTGCCTGGAGGGCCCTAGGGGGCACTGAAGCTTTCTTT
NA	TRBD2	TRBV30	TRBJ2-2	CAWKGLAGGHGTGELFF	TGTGCCTGGAAAGGACTAGCGGGGGGGCATGGCACCGGGGAGCTGTTTTTT
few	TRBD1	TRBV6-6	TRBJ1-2	CASTETGQVGYTF	TGTGCCAGCACCGAGACAGGGCAGGTTGGCTACACCTTC
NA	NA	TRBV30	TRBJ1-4	CAWSPGHMNEKLFF	TGTGCCTGGAGTCCCGGACATATGAATGAAAAACTGTTTTTT
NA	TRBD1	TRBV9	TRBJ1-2	CASRDRGSHGYTF	TGTGCCAGCAGGGACAGGGGATCTCATGGCTACACCTTC
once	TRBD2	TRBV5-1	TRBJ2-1	CASGYSGRYNEQFF	TGCGCCAGCGGGTACAGCGGGAGGTACAATGAGCAGTTCTTC
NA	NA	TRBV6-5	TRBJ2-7	CASSRGTSYEQYF	TGTGCCAGCAGTAGAGGGACTTCCTACGAGCAGTACTTC
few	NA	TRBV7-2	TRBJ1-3	CASSLDNSGNTIYF	TGTGCCAGCAGCTTAGACAACTCTGGAAACACCATATATTTT
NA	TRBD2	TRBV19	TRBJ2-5	CASSIDLLAGVPETQYF	TGTGCCAGTAGTATAGACCTACTAGCGGGAGTGCCAGAGACCCAGTACTTC
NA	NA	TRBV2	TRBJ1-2	CATPLPSGNGYTF	TGTGCCACCCCTCTGCCGTCGGGGAATGGCTACACCTTC
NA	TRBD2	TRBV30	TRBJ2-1	CAWSPGLVPREQFF	TGTGCCTGGAGCCCGGGACTAGTGCCTCGAGAGCAGTTCTTC
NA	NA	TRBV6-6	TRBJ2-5	CASTRSGNRNQETQYF	TGTGCCAGCACCCGCTCTGGAAACAGAAACCAAGAGACCCAGTACTTC
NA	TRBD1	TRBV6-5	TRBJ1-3	CASSYRWTGGRNTIYF	TGTGCCAGCAGTTACCGGTGGACAGGGGGCAGAAACACCATATATTTT